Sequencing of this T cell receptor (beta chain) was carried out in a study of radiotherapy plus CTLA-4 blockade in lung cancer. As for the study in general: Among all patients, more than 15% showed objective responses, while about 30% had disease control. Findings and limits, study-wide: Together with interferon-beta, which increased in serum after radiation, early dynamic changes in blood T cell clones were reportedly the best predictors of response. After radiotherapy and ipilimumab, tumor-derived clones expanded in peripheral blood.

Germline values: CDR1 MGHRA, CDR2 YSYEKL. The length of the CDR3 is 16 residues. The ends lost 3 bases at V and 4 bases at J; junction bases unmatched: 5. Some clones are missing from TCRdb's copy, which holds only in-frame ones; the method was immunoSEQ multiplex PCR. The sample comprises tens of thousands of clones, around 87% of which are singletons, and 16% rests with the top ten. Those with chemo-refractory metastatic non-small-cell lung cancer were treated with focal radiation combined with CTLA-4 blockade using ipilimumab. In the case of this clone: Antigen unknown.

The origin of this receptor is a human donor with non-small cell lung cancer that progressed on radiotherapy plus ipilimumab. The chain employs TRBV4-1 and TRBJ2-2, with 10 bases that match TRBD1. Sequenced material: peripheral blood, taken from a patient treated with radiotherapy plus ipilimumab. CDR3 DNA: TGCGCCAGCAGCCAGGAGGGGACAGGGGCCACCGGGGAGCTGTTTTTT. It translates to CASSQEGTGATGELFF.